Presented here are 5 T cell receptor beta chains from one specimen sequenced in a study of blood T cell repertoires in COVID-19. The table came from immunoSEQ multiplex PCR; TCRdb's copy has only in-frame clones and leaves some out. The top ten clones hold over 9.5% of a sample with 300,000 to 450,000 clones, around 87% of them seen once. Sequenced: peripheral blood. The receptors here all came from a woman aged 25 to 39 with COVID-19, enrolled during active disease.

The chain links TRBV28 to TRBJ1-5, with D uncertain. With 6 bases removed from V and 2 bases from J, the gap between germline ends came to 14 bases. CDR1 is MDHEN, CDR2 SYDVKM, per germline. This CDR3 contains 15 residues. The CDR3 is CASRSHGDGNQPQHF. In DNA form, the CDR3 reads TGTGCCAGCAGGTCTCACGGGGATGGCAATCAGCCCCAGCATTTT.

This clone was seen only a few times. The chain carries TRBV7-9 and TRBJ2-5; a possible D gene is TRBD2 (5 bases). Germline CDR1 reads SEHNR; CDR2 reads FQNEAQ (reference sequence). Trimming removed 4 bases from V and 4 bases from J, with 13 bases in between. The CDR3 loop spans 14 amino acids. The CDR3 is CASSYSGSTETQYF. For the CDR3, the DNA is TGTGCCAGCAGCTACAGCGGTTCCACAGAGACCCAGTACTTC.

The chain uses TRBV6-4 and TRBJ2-1; TRBD1 agrees at 8 bases. V lost 0 bases, J lost 0 bases, and 1 base stayed unmatched. The CDR3 runs to 16 residues. Germline V CDR1 and CDR2: MRHNA, SNTAGT. CDR3 DNA: TGTGCCAGCAGTGACTCCGGACAGGGCTCCTACAATGAGCAGTTCTTC. It translates to CASSDSGQGSYNEQFF.

The rearrangement uses TRBV19 and TRBJ1-5, with D unclear. The CDR3 sequence is 16 residues long. V gave up 1 base and J gave up 1 base, with 11 bases separating them. Germline V CDR1 and CDR2: LNHDA, SQIVND (reference sequence). The CDR3 sequence: CASSIGGPGSNQPQHF. CDR3 bases: TGTGCCAGTAGTATAGGAGGTCCGGGGAGCAATCAGCCCCAGCATTTT.

The CDR3 is CSVGSGAYNEQFF. The CDR3 DNA sequence: TGCAGCGTTGGGTCGGGAGCCTACAATGAGCAGTTCTTC. This chain joins TRBV29-1 and TRBJ2-1; D possibly corresponds to TRBD2 (6 bases). The CDR3 totals 13 residues. Trimming stripped 4 bases from V and 2 bases from J, with 9 bases between. Germline-derived CDR1 and CDR2 are SQVTM and ANQGSEA.